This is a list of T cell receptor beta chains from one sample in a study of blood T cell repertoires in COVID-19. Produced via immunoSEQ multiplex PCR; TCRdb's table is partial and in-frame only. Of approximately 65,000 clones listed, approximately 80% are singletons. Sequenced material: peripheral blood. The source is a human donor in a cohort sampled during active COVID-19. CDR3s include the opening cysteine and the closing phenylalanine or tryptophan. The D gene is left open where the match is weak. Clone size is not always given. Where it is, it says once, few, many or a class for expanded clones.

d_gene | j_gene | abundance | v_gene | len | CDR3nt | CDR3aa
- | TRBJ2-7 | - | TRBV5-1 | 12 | TGCGCCAGCAGCCCCAGCTCCTACGAGCAGTACTTC | CASSPSSYEQYF
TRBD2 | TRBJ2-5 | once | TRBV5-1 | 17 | TGCGCCAGCAGCTTGGGGAGACTAGCGAAAGGGCAAGAGACCCAGTACTTC | CASSLGRLAKGQETQYF
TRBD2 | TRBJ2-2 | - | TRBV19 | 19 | TGTGCCAGTAGTAGCACTAGCGGGGGGGCCGTTTTATCGGCCGGGGAGCTGTTTTTT | CASSSTSGGAVLSAGELFF
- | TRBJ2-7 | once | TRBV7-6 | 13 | TGTGCCAGCAGCTTGACGGGACTTTACGAGCAGTACTTC | CASSLTGLYEQYF
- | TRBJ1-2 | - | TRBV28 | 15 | TGTGCCAGCAGTTTGACACCTCTGGCCAACTATGGCTACACCTTC | CASSLTPLANYGYTF
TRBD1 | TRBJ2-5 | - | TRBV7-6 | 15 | TGTGCCAGCAGCTTAGGGACAGGGGGCGGGGAGACCCAGTACTTC | CASSLGTGGGETQYF
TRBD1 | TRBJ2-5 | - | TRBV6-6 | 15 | TGTGCCAGCAGTTATATGCCCGACAGGGGCGAGACCCAGTACTTC | CASSYMPDRGETQYF
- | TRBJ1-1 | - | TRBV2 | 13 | TGTGCCACCACAACAAAGATGAACACTGAAGCTTTCTTT | CATTTKMNTEAFF
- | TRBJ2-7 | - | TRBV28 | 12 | TGTGCCAGCAGTTTGATGCGAAACGAGCAGTACTTC | CASSLMRNEQYF
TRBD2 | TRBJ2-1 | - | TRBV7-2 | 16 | TGTGCCAGCAGCCCCTTGGTACTAGCGGGAGGAAATGAGCAGTTCTTC | CASSPLVLAGGNEQFF
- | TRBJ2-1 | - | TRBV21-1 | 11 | TGTGCCAGCAGCACAGACAATGAGCAGTTCTTC | CASSTDNEQFF
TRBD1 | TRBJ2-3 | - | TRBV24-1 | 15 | TGTGCCACCAGTGCAGGGACAGCAAGCACAGATACGCAGTATTTT | CATSAGTASTDTQYF
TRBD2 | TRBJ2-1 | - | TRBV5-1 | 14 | TGCGCCAGCAGTCTAGCGGGATACTACAATGAGCAGTTCTTC | CASSLAGYYNEQFF
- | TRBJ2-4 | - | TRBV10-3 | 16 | TGTGCCATCAGTGACTCGGTGACGGGAGCCAAAAACATTCAGTACTTC | CAISDSVTGAKNIQYF
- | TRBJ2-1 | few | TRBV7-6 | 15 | TGTGCCAGCAGCTTAGGAGCGGGCCCTCACAATGAGCAGTTCTTC | CASSLGAGPHNEQFF
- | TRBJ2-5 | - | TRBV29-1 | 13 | TGCAGCGCGCAGGCCCCGGGGCAAGAGACCCAGTACTTC | CSAQAPGQETQYF
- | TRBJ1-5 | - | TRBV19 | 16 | TGTGCCAGTAGTATAGTTGGCCAGGGGAAGGACCAGCCCCAGCATTTT | CASSIVGQGKDQPQHF
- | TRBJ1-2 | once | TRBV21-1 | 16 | TGTGCCAGCAGCAAAGCTGGACAGGGTTTTCTTATCGGCTACACCTTC | CASSKAGQGFLIGYTF
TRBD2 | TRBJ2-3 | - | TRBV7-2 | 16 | TGTGCCAGCAGCCTACGGGCAGCGGGGAGCACAGATACGCAGTATTTT | CASSLRAAGSTDTQYF
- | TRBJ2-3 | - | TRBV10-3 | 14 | TGTGCCATCACTACGGACACATACACAGATACGCAGTATTTT | CAITTDTYTDTQYF
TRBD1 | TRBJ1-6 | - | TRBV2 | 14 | TGTGCCAGCAGGACAGGGGTGGACAATTCACCCCTCCACTTT | CASRTGVDNSPLHF
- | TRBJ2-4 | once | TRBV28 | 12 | TGTGCCAGCAGGGACAGTGCAAACATTCAGTACTTC | CASRDSANIQYF
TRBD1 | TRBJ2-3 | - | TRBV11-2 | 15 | TGTGCCAGCAGCTCCGGGACAGGGATCACAGATACGCAGTATTTT | CASSSGTGITDTQYF
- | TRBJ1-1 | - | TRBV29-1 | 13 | TGCAGCGTTATGGGGGGGAAGAACACTGAAGCTTTCTTT | CSVMGGKNTEAFF
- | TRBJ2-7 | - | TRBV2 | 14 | TGTGCCAGCAGTGTAAGTCAGGGTCCTTACGAGCAGTACTTC | CASSVSQGPYEQYF
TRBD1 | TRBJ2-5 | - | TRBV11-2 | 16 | TGTGCCAGCAGCCTACATACCGGGACAGCTCAAGAGACCCAGTACTTC | CASSLHTGTAQETQYF
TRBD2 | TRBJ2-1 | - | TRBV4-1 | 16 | TGCGCCAGCAGCCAAGAAGGCCTAGCGGGAGGCAATGAGCAGTTCTTC | CASSQEGLAGGNEQFF
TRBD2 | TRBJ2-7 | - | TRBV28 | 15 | TGTGCCAGCAGTTCGCCGACTAGCGGGAGGGCCGGGCAGTACTTC | CASSSPTSGRAGQYF
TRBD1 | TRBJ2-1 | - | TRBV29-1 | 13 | TGCAGCGCCACCGGGACAGGGAACCATGAGCAGTTCTTC | CSATGTGNHEQFF
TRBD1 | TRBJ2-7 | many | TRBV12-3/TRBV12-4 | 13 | TGTGCCAGCAGTCCGGGACAGCCCTACGAGCAGTACTTC | CASSPGQPYEQYF
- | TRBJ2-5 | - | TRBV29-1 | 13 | TGCAGCGTTGAAGTGGCGGATCAAGAGACCCAGTACTTC | CSVEVADQETQYF
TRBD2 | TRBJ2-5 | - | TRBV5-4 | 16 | TGTGCCAGCAGCTCGGCGGGACTAGCGGGAGGAGAGACCCAGTACTTC | CASSSAGLAGGETQYF
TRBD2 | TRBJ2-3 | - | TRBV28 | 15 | TGTGCCAGCAGTTTTGAGCGGGGGAGCACAGATACGCAGTATTTT | CASSFERGSTDTQYF
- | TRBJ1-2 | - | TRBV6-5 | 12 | TGTGCCAGCATGGTGGGGCGCTATGGCTACACCTTC | CASMVGRYGYTF
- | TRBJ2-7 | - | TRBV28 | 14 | TGTGCCAGCAGTATTTCGGGAAGCTCCTACGAGCAGTACTTC | CASSISGSSYEQYF
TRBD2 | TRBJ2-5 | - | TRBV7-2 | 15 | TGTGCCAGCAGCCGGACTAGCGGGTACCAAGAGACCCAGTACTTC | CASSRTSGYQETQYF
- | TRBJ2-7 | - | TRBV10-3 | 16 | TGTGCCATCAGTGAGTCCAGAGGCGGGTCCGCCTACGAGCAGTACTTC | CAISESRGGSAYEQYF
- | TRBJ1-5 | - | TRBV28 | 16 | TGTGCCAGCAGTTTATACGCCCCGAGCGCGGCTCAGCCCCAGCATTTT | CASSLYAPSAAQPQHF
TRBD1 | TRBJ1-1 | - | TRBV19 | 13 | TGTGCCAGTAGTATCAACAGGGGAACTGAAGCTTTCTTT | CASSINRGTEAFF
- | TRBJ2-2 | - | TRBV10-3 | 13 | TGTGCCATCAGTGAAACAGGGTATGGGGAGCTGTTTTTT | CAISETGYGELFF
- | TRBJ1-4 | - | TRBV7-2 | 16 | TGTGCCAGCAGCTCTCCCGGCGGGGCAACTAATGAAAAACTGTTTTTT | CASSSPGGATNEKLFF
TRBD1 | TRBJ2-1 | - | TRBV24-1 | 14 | TGTGCCACCGTAAAGGACAGGGTAAACAATGAGCAGTTCTTC | CATVKDRVNNEQFF
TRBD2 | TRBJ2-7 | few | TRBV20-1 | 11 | TGCAGTGGACTAGCGGGATACGAGCAGTACTTC | CSGLAGYEQYF
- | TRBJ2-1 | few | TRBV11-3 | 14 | TGTGCCAGCAGTAGGGGGACACTAGACAATGAGCAGTTCTTC | CASSRGTLDNEQFF
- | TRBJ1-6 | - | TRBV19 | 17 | TGTGCCAGCCTTCCCACCGGGGAGCGGGGGGTAAATTCACCCCTCCACTTT | CASLPTGERGVNSPLHF
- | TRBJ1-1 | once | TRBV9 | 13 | TGTGCCAGCAGTAGACTGATGAACACTGAAGCTTTCTTT | CASSRLMNTEAFF
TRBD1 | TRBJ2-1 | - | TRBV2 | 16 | TGTGCCAGCAGTCCTCCGGGACAGGGGGCGCTTGGTGAGCAGTTCTTC | CASSPPGQGALGEQFF
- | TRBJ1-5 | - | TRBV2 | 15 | TGTGCCAGCAGTGGAGACGGCGGAGGACATCAGCCCCAGCATTTT | CASSGDGGGHQPQHF
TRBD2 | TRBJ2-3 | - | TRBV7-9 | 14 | TGTGCCAGCAGCTCGAGCGGGGACTGGGATACGCAGTATTTT | CASSSSGDWDTQYF
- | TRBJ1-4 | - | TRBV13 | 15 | TGTGCCAGCAGCTTAGGCGGCAGGGCGAGGGAAAAACTGTTTTTT | CASSLGGRAREKLFF
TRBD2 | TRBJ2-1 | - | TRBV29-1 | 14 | TGCAGCGCAGGACTAGCGGGGGGATACAATGAGCAGTTCTTC | CSAGLAGGYNEQFF
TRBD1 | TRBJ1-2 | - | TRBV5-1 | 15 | TGCGCCAGCAGCTTAGGTGGGACAGGGCTTGGTGGCTACACCTTC | CASSLGGTGLGGYTF
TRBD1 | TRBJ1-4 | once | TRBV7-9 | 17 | TGTGCCAGCAGCAGTCTCGGACAGGGGCGGACTAATGAAAAACTGTTTTTT | CASSSLGQGRTNEKLFF